These 22 T cell receptor beta chains were sequenced from one sample in a study of T cell responses to AZD1222 COVID-19 vaccine. The table came from immunoSEQ multiplex PCR; TCRdb's copy has only in-frame clones and leaves some out. The data contain roughly 80,000 clones, about 88% of them singletons. The material was peripheral blood, obtained on day 0 of AZD1222 vaccination. The receptor set was obtained from an adult in good health.

This rearrangement joins TRBV4-3 to TRBJ1-1; perhaps TRBD1 as D (6 bases). The germline V and J ends were trimmed by 0 bases and 2 bases, with 10 bases remaining between them. The CDR3 spans 15 residues. In germline, CDR1 is LGHNA, CDR2 YSLEER. CDR3 amino acids: CASSQDPGQNTEAFF. DNA of the CDR3: TGCGCCAGCAGCCAAGACCCGGGACAAAACACTGAAGCTTTCTTT.

J is TRBJ1-1 and V is TRBV30, with no clear D. With 0 bases removed from V and 4 bases from J, the gap between germline ends came to 6 bases. The CDR3 totals 12 residues. In germline, CDR1 is GTSNPN, CDR2 SVGIG (reference sequence). The CDR3 is CAWSVRFTEAFF. CDR3 nucleotides: TGTGCCTGGAGTGTACGTTTCACTGAAGCTTTCTTT. Together with reference TRBV30 and TRBJ1-1, the CDR3 gives the full variable domain: SQTIHQWPATLVQPVGSPLSLECTVEGTSNPNLYWYRQAAGRGLQLLFYSVGIGQISSEVPQNLSASRPQDRQFILSSKKLLLSDSGFYLCAWSVRFTEAFFGQGTRLTVV.

This rearrangement joins TRBV6-1 to TRBJ1-5; D remains unclear. The CDR3 covers 16 residues. Germline CDR1 is MNHNS and CDR2 is SASEGT. V lost 1 base and J lost 9, with 19 bases in between. The CDR3 reads CASSEGRGGHGRPQHF. The CDR3 DNA reads as TGTGCCAGCAGTGAAGGGAGAGGAGGCCACGGGCGGCCCCAGCATTTT.

V is TRBV6-1 and J is TRBJ1-2; D gene ambiguous. Trimming removed 2 bases at V and 6 bases at J, with 13 bases between. Germline V gene data show CDR1 as MNHNS and CDR2 as SASEGT. This CDR3 contains 14 residues. The CDR3 DNA reads as TGTGCCAGCAGTGAAACAGCGACCGTCCATGGCTACACCTTC. Amino acids: CASSETATVHGYTF.

V gene TRBV6-4 combines with J gene TRBJ1-1; D unresolved. Germline V gene sequence: CDR1 MRHNA, CDR2 SNTAGT. Between the trimmed V and J ends, which lost 0 bases and 5 bases, there was a span of 10 bases. The CDR3 runs 14 residues. The CDR3 here is CASSDSSKGTEAFF. In DNA, the CDR3 is TGTGCCAGCAGTGACTCGAGCAAAGGGACTGAAGCTTTCTTT.

This clone was recorded once. This chain joins TRBV5-1 and TRBJ1-1; no clear D gene. Trimming shortened V by 2 bases and J by 0 bases, and 11 bases separated the two germline ends. The V gene's germline CDR1 is SGHRS and CDR2 YFSETQ. The CDR3 totals 15 residues. CDR3 in amino acids: CASSLIQGLNTEAFF. The CDR3 DNA reads as TGCGCCAGCAGCTTAATACAAGGTTTGAACACTGAAGCTTTCTTT.

The genes are TRBV7-9 and TRBJ1-5; weak D call: TRBD1 (5 bases). CDR1 and CDR2 from the germline V gene are SEHNR and FQNEAQ (reference sequence). The CDR3 is made up of 14 amino acids. V was shortened by 5 bases and J by 7 bases, with 15 bases between the two germline ends. The CDR3 sequence is CASSAGGLRQPQHF. Here the CDR3 DNA reads TGTGCCAGCAGCGCGGGGGGTCTTCGCCAGCCCCAGCATTTT.

The chain joins TRBV27 to TRBJ2-5; D is unclear. CDR3 length: 13 amino acids. Per germline, CDR1 MNHEY and CDR2 SMNVEV (reference sequence). V lost 3 bases to trimming and J lost 1 base, with 6 bases between them. The DNA of the CDR3 is TGTGCCAGCAGTTTGTGGTCCCAAGAGACCCAGTACTTC. Protein: CASSLWSQETQYF.

This sequence joins TRBV11-3 and TRBJ2-5, with a possible D match to TRBD1 (6 bases). CDR3 length equals 15 residues. Germline-derived CDR1 and CDR2 are SGHNT and YENEEA. V lost 2 bases and J 2 bases, leaving 12 bases between the germline ends. CDR3 amino acids: CASSLNGQQQETQYF. DNA for the CDR3: TGTGCCAGCAGCTTAAATGGACAGCAGCAAGAGACCCAGTACTTC.

The chain joins TRBV7-3 to TRBJ1-1; tentatively, D is TRBD1 (5 bases). This CDR3 is 13 amino acids long. Trimming pared 5 bases from V and 0 bases from J, leaving 7 bases between. CDR1 and CDR2 from the germline V gene are SGHTA and FQGTGA. CDR3 DNA: TGTGCCAGCAGCGCGGGGGTGAACACTGAAGCTTTCTTT. Amino acid sequence: CASSAGVNTEAFF.

The V gene is TRBV28, the J gene TRBJ2-3, with 9 nucleotides matching TRBD2. There are 15 residues in the CDR3. Germline CDR1 is MDHEN and CDR2 is SYDVKM. Losses at the gene ends were 7 bases for V and 0 bases for J; bases not matched to a gene: 5. CDR3 protein: CASTAGGRSTDTQYF. The DNA for the CDR3 is TGTGCCAGCACGGCGGGAGGGAGGAGCACAGATACGCAGTATTTT.

The V call is TRBV27, the J call TRBJ1-2; no clear D gene. CDR1 is MNHEY, CDR2 SMNVEV, per germline (reference sequence). The V end lost 2 bases, the J end lost 0 bases, and 7 bases lay between the germline ends. The CDR3 sequence is 14 residues long. The CDR3 sequence is CASSLRSPNYGYTF. The CDR3 coding sequence is TGTGCCAGCAGTTTACGTAGTCCTAACTATGGCTACACCTTC.

There are a few counts of this clone. V and J are TRBV11-3 and TRBJ2-7; D is possibly TRBD1 (5 bases). The CDR3 sequence is 16 residues long. CDR1 is SGHNT, CDR2 YENEEA, per germline. Between the trimmed V and J ends, which lost 5 bases and 3 bases, there was a span of 20 bases. Written as DNA, the CDR3 is TGTGCCAGCAGCCTCGTGGGGCGCCAGCCTAACTACGAGCAGTACTTC. Amino acids: CASSLVGRQPNYEQYF.

This sequence joins TRBV19 and TRBJ1-4, with D maybe TRBD1 (5 bases). There are 14 residues in the CDR3. The germline V and J ends were trimmed by 5 bases and 6 bases, with 13 bases remaining between them. Germline CDR1 and CDR2: LNHDA and SQIVND (reference sequence). The CDR3 spells CASSRRGDDEKLFF. The CDR3 DNA reads TGTGCCAGTAGTCGGCGGGGGGATGATGAAAAACTGTTTTTT.

The table lists this clone with a count of one. The rearrangement links TRBV5-1 to TRBJ2-2; D uncertain. The CDR3 is 14 residues long. Germline lookup yields CDR1 SGHRS and CDR2 YFSETQ. Trimming removed 5 bases at V and 5 bases at J, with 13 bases between. CDR3 residues: CASRTRYGTGELFF. The CDR3 coding sequence is TGCGCCAGCAGGACACGATATGGGACCGGGGAGCTGTTTTTT. The complete variable domain, with remaining parts taken from reference TRBV5-1 and TRBJ2-2, reads KAGVTQTPRYLIKTRGQQVTLSCSPISGHRSVSWYQQTPGQGLQFLFEYFSETQRNKGNFPGRFSGRQFSNSRSEMNVSTLELGDSALYLCASRTRYGTGELFFGEGSRLTVL.

In its sample, this clone was seen once. The chain couples TRBV4-1 to TRBJ1-1; 7 nucleotides align to TRBD1. Germline CDR1 MGHRA, CDR2 YSYEKL. The CDR3 is 13 residues long. V dropped 3 bases and J dropped 8; count of bases not matched to a gene: 6. CDR3 sequence (DNA): TGCGCCAGCAGCCAGGGGACAGCACCAGAAGCTTTCTTT. This sequence encodes CASSQGTAPEAFF.

J is TRBJ1-2 and V is TRBV5-1, with D perhaps matching TRBD1 (6 bases). V was clipped by 0 bases and J by 6 bases, with 9 bases between them. Germline-derived CDR1 and CDR2 are SGHRS and YFSETQ. This CDR3 is 13 amino acids long. The CDR3 DNA is TGCGCCAGCAGCTTGGGGGCAGGGGATGGCTACACCTTC. Translated: CASSLGAGDGYTF.

J is TRBJ2-5 and V is TRBV4-2, with D perhaps given as TRBD1 or TRBD2 (5 bases each). Germline assignment: CDR1 LGHNA and CDR2 YNFKEQ. CDR3 length: 15 residues. V shed 0 bases and J shed 4 bases, with 12 bases lying between them. The CDR3 spells CASSQDRDLVETQYF. The DNA of the CDR3 is TGTGCCAGCAGCCAAGATAGGGACCTTGTAGAGACCCAGTACTTC.

This clone has a handful of counts. V is TRBV5-5 and J is TRBJ2-7; D possibly corresponds to TRBD2 (5 bases). The V gene's germline CDR1 is SGHKS and CDR2 YYEKEE (reference sequence). The CDR3 loop spans 13 amino acids. The V end lost 5 bases, the J end lost 6 bases, and 15 bases lay between the germline ends. CDR3 sequence: CASRIRLSAEQYF. The CDR3 bases are TGTGCCAGCAGGATACGACTAAGCGCCGAGCAGTACTTC.

This clone was seen just once. The chain recombines TRBV7-9 with TRBJ2-5, with 8 bases that match TRBD1. J gave up 3 bases and V 3 bases, and 3 bases lay outside the gene matches. CDR3 size: 14 residues. Germline CDR1 SEHNR, CDR2 FQNEAQ (reference sequence). The CDR3 loop reads CASSLGTGEETQYF. The CDR3 nucleotides read TGTGCCAGCAGCTTGGGGACAGGTGAAGAGACCCAGTACTTC.

V gene TRBV11-2 combines with J gene TRBJ1-1, with D unresolved. CDR3 length equals 14 residues. From germline, CDR1 is SGHAT and CDR2 FQNNGV. The V and J ends lost 2 bases and 0 bases respectively, with 7 bases between them. The CDR3: CASSLFLMNTEAFF. In nucleotides, the CDR3 is TGTGCCAGCAGCTTATTCTTGATGAACACTGAAGCTTTCTTT. The full variable domain, completed using reference TRBV11-2 and TRBJ1-1, is EAGVAQSPRYKIIEKRQSVAFWCNPISGHATLYWYQQILGQGPKLLIQFQNNGVVDDSQLPKDRFSAERLKGVDSTLKIQPAKLEDSAVYLCASSLFLMNTEAFFGQGTRLTVV.

V and J are TRBV18 and TRBJ2-2; no firm D call. Between the trimmed V and J ends, which lost 0 bases and 5 bases, there was a span of 7 bases. Germline V gives CDR1 KGHSH, CDR2 LQKENI. The CDR3 spans 14 residues. For the CDR3, the DNA is TGTGCCAGCTCACCACCGCGCCCTACCGGGGAGCTGTTTTTT. It encodes CASSPPRPTGELFF.